Sequencing of this T cell receptor beta chain was carried out in a study of T cell responses to AZD1222 COVID-19 vaccine (dated by TCRdb to the early 2020s). With regard to the full study: AZD1222 recipients given second doses at about 4 weeks or at about 12 weeks were pooled, since spike-specific TCR depth and breadth were not found to differ between the two schedules. TCR sequencing covered 230 to 250 trial participants: around 210 given two doses of AZD1222 and approximately 25 given two doses of MenACWY control vaccine. Enrollment into the trials was organized by age into subgroups of 18-55, 56-69 and 70-plus years, and those subgroups contained roughly 150, 30 and 60 TCR-sequenced participants, respectively.

The research as a whole found: After two AZD1222 doses, both the breadth and the depth of spike-specific TCRs were significantly higher than at day 0 and than in MenACWY recipients. Epitopes outside the regions mutated in the B.1.351 and B.1.1.7 variants were reportedly recognized by nearly half of the unique spike-specific TCRs. Because no day 14 peak-response samples were available, the repertoires could be characterized only after the peak T cell response. Conclusions about previously exposed vaccinees are limited because only five or six AZD1222 recipients were SARS-CoV-2 seropositive at baseline. In the small 56-69-year group, the increase in depth fell short of significance, most likely because of low power. The vaccine-associated CD4 TCRs covered the entire spike protein, and the dominant responses fell in regions 160-218 and 743-854. Participants were mostly white British and included more females than males, and it was suggested by the authors that clonal diversity may have been underestimated.

The time point label corresponds to: baseline before first vaccination. The vaccinee samples were drawn from two UK trials, COV001 and COV002, one of which was a single-blind randomized controlled phase 2/3 trial testing AZD1222 (ChAdOx1 nCoV-19) in healthy adults. Trial participant PBMC samples were collected at day 0 and day 28 after the second dose for TCRbeta chain sequencing. In the case of this clone: Its target antigen remains unknown. Base qualities are not recorded, but no much larger clone differs from it by a single base.

The germline V gene encodes CDR1 LGHNA and CDR2 YSLEER. V gives up 4 bases and J gives up 4 bases, and the segment between their germline ends measures 10 bases. Spanning cysteine to phenylalanine, the CDR3 consists of 13 amino acids. The read is trimmed to its CDR3 DNA, 39 bases read in frame from base 1. The CDR3 regions of human TCRbeta chains were subjected to immunosequencing. On the authors' methods: Repertoire TCRs were matched against a reference library of SARS-CoV-2-specific TCRs generated with the MIRA antigen-specificity platform. Breadth was defined as the fraction of unique TCRs that were SARS-CoV-2-associated. Depth was defined as the fraction of total T cells that were SARS-CoV-2-associated. Using the MIRA data, each spike-specific TCR was mapped to the spike region that the TCR reacts to and placed in a CD4 or CD8 class. Log10-transformed breadth and depth values were compared by one-way ANOVA with Sidak's multiple comparisons tests. The table was pulled from immuneACCESS by TCRdb, which kept in-frame rearrangements only. Such tables lose some clones; where checked, under half of the loss comes from unresolved V genes, and the rest has no known cause. The V and J calls and clone size are taken from that table; D and trimming were inferred from the DNA. The sample records 170,000 or so clones, 75% to 95% of which are singletons. Roughly 3.1% of the sample is in the top ten clones.

The sequence derives from an adult in good health. The chain joins TRBV4-3 to TRBJ1-2, with the D gene uncertain. Sequences were derived from peripheral blood, sampled on day 0 of AZD1222 vaccination. The CDR3 protein sequence reads: CASSPDRGYGYTF. In nucleotide form, the sequence is TGCGCCAGCAGCCCGGACCGCGGCTATGGCTACACCTTC.